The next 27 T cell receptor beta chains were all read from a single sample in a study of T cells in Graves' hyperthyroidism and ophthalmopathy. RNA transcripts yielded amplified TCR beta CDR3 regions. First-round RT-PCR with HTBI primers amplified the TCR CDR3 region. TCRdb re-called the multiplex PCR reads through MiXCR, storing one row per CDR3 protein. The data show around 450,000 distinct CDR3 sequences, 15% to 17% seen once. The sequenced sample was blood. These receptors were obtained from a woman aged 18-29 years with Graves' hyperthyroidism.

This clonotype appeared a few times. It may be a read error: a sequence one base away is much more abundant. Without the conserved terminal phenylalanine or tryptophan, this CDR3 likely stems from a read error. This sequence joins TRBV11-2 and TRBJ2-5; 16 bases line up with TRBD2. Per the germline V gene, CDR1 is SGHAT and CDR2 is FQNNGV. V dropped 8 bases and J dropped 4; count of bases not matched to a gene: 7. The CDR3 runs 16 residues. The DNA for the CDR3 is TGTGCCAGCTCCGGGACTAGCGGGGGGGCCGGAGAGACCCAGTACCTC. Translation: CASSGTSGGAGETQYL.

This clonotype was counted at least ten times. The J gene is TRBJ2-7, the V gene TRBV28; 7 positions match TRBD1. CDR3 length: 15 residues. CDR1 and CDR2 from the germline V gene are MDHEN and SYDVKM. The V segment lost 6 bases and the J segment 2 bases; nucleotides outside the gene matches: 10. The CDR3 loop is CASSSTPGQPYEQYF. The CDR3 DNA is TGTGCCAGCAGCTCTACCCCGGGACAGCCCTACGAGCAGTACTTC.

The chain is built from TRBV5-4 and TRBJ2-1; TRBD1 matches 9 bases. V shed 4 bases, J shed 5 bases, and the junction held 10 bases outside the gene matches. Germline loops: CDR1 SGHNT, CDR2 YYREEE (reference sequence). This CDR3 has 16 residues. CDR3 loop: CASSPVSGQGNNEQFF. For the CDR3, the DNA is TGTGCCAGCAGCCCGGTTTCGGGACAGGGCAACAATGAGCAGTTCTTC.

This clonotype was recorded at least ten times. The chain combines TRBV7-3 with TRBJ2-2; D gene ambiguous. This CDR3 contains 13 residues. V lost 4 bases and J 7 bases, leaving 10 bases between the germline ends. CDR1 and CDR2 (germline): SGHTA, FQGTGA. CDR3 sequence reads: CASSSTGNGELFF. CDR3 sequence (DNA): TGTGCCAGCAGCTCCACTGGTAACGGGGAGCTGTTTTTT.

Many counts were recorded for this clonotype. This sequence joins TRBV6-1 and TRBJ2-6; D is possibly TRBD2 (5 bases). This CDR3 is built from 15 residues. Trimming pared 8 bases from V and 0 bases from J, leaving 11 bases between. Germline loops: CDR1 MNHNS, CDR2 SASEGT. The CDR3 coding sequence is TGTGCCAGCTCACCAGGAGGCTCTGGGGCCAACGTCCTGACTTTC. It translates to CASSPGGSGANVLTF.

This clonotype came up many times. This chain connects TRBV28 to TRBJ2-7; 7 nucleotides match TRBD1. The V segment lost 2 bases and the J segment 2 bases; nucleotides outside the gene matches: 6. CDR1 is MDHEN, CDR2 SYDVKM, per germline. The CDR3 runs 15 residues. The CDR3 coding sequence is TGTGCCAGCAGTTTAAGGGCAGGACAGGCCTACGAGCAGTACTTC. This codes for CASSLRAGQAYEQYF.

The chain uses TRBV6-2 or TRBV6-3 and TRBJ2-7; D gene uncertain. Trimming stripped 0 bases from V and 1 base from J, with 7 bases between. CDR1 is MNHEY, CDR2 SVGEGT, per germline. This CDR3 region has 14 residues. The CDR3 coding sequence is TGTGCCAGCAGTTACTCGGTAGGATCCTACGAGCAGTACTTC. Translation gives CASSYSVGSYEQYF.

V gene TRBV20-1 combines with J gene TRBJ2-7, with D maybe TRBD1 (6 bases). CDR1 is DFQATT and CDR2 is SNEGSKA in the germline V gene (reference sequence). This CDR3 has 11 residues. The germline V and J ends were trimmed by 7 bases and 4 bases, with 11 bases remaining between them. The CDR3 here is CSGTEGYEQYF. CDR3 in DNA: TGCAGTGGGACAGAAGGATACGAGCAGTACTTC.

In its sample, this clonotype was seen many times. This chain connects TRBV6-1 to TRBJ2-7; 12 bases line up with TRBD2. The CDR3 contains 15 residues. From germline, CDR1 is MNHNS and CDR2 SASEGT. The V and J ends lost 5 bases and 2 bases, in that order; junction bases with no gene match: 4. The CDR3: CASSPGLAGTYEQYF. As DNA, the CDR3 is TGTGCCAGCAGTCCCGGACTAGCGGGAACCTACGAGCAGTACTTC.

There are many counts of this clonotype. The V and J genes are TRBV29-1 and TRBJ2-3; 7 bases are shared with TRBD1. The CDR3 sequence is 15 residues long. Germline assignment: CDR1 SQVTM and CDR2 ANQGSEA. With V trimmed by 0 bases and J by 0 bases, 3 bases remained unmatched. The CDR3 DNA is TGCAGCGTTGAAGAGACAGGGTTTAGCACAGATACGCAGTATTTT. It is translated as CSVEETGFSTDTQYF.

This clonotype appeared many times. The CDR3 bases are TGTGCCAGCAGCTTAACGGGACAGGAAGGCTACGAGCAGTACTTC. This translates into CASSLTGQEGYEQYF. The chain is built from TRBV7-8 and TRBJ2-7; 8 bases map to TRBD1. Germline CDR1 reads SGHVS; CDR2 reads FQNEAQ. V lost 2 bases, J lost 3 bases, and 6 bases stayed unmatched. The CDR3 runs to 15 residues.

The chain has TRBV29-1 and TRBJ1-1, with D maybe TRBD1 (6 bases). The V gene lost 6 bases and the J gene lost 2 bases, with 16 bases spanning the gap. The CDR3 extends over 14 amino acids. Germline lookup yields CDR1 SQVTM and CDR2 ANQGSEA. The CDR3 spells CSVVIRQANTEAFF. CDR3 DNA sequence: TGCAGCGTCGTTATACGACAGGCCAACACTGAAGCTTTCTTT.

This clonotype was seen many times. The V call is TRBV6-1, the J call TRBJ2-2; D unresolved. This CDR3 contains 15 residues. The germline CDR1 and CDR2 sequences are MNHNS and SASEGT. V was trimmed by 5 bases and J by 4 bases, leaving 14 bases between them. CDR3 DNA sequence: TGTGCCAGCAGTTCGGTGGCGTTAGGCACCGGGGAGCTGTTTTTT. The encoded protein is CASSSVALGTGELFF.

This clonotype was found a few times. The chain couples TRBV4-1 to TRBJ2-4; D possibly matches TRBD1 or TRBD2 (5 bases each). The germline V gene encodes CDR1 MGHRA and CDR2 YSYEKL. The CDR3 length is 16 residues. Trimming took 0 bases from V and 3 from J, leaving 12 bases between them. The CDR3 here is CASSQDPQGVKNIQYF. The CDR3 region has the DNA TGCGCCAGCAGCCAAGACCCTCAGGGAGTCAAAAACATTCAGTACTTC.

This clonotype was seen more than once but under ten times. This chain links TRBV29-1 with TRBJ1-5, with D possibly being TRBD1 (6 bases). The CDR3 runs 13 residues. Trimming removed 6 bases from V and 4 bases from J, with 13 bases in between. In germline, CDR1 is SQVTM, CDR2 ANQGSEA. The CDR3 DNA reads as TGCAGCGTGGCCTGGGACATTAATCAGCCCCAGCATTTT. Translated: CSVAWDINQPQHF.

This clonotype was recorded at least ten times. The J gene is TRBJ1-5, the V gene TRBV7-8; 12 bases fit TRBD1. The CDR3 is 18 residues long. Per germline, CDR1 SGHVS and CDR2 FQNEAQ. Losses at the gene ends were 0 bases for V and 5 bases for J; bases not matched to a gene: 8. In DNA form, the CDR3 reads TGTGCCAGCAGCTTAGCCCCGGGACAGGGGGCTAGTGATCAGCCCCAGCATTTT. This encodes CASSLAPGQGASDQPQHF.

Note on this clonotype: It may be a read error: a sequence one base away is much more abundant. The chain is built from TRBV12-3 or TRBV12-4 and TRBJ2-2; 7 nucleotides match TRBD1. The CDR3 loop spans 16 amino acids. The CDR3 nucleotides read TGTGCCAGCACCGCGCCCGGGACAGAGAACGCCGGGGAGCTGTTTTTT. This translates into CASTAPGTENAGELFF.

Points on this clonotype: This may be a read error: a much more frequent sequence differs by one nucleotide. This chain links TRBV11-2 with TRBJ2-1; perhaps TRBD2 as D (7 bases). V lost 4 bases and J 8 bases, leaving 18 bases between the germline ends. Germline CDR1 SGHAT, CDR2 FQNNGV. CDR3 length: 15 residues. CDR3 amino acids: CASSSGRGPSDEQFF. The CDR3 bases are TGTGCCAGCAGCTCAGGGCGGGGGCCCTCGGATGAGCAGTTCTTC.

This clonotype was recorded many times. The CDR3 loop is CASSLANRGKETQYF. The CDR3 bases are TGTGCCAGCAGTTTAGCGAACAGGGGGAAAGAGACCCAGTACTTC. V and J are TRBV12-3 or TRBV12-4 and TRBJ2-5; 8 nucleotides line up with TRBD1. Unmatched junction bases numbered 3, after V lost 0 bases and J lost 3 bases. The CDR3 loop spans 15 amino acids.

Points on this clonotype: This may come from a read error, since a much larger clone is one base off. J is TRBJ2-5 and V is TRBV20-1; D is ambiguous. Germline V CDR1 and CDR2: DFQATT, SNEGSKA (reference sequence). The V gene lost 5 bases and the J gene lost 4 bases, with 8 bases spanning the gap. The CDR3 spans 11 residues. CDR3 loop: CSAANLETQYF. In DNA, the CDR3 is TGCAGTGCTGCCAATTTAGAGACCCAGTACTTC.

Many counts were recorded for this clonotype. The CDR3, as DNA: TGCAGTGCTAGAGATCTGGGTGTAACGCGGTCCCGAAGCGAGACCCAGTACTTC. It yields the protein CSARDLGVTRSRSETQYF. The chain links TRBV20-1 to TRBJ2-5; no reliable D call. The CDR3 spans 18 residues. V was cut by 0 bases and J by 5 bases, with 25 bases left in between. Looked up from germline, CDR1 is DFQATT and CDR2 is SNEGSKA (reference sequence).

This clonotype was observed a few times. The CDR3 DNA reads as TGCAGTGCTCTCCAAAGCCGACAGATGAACACTGAAGCTTTCTTT. Encoded protein: CSALQSRQMNTEAFF. The V call is TRBV20-1, the J call TRBJ1-1; tentative D call: TRBD1 (5 bases). The V gene lost 5 bases and the J gene lost 0 bases, with 16 bases spanning the gap. Germline assignment: CDR1 DFQATT and CDR2 SNEGSKA (reference sequence). The CDR3 has 15 amino acids.

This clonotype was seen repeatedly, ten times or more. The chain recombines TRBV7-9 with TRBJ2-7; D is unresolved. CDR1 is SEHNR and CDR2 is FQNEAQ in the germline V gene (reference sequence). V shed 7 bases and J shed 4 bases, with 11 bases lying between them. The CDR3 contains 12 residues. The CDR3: CASMGGPYEQYF. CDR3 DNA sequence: TGTGCCAGCATGGGCGGTCCGTACGAGCAGTACTTC.

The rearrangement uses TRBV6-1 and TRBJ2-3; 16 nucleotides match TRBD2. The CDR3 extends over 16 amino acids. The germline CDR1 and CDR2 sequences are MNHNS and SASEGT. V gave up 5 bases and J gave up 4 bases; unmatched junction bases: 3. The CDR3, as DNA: TGTGCCAGCAGTACGGGACTAGCGGGAGGGGCAGATACGCAGTATTTT. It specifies CASSTGLAGGADTQYF.

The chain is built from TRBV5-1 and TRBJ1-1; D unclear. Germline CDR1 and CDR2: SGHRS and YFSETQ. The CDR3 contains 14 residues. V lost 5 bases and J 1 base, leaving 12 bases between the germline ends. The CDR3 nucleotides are TGCGCCAGCAGTCCGAAAACGGCGAACACTGAAGCTTTCTTT. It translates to CASSPKTANTEAFF.

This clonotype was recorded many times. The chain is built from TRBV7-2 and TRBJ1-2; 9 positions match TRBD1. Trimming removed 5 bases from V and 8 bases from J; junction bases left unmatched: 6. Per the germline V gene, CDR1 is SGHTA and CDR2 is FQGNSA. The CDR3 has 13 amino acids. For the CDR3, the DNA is TGTGCCAGCAGCCAAGGGACAGGGTACGGCTACACCTTC. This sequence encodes CASSQGTGYGYTF.

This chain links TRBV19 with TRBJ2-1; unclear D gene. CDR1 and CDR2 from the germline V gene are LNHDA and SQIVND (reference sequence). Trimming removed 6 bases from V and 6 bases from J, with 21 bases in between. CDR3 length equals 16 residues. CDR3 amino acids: CASSLSSPIALNEQFF. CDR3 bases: TGTGCCAGTAGCCTATCTTCCCCCATTGCCCTCAATGAGCAGTTCTTC.